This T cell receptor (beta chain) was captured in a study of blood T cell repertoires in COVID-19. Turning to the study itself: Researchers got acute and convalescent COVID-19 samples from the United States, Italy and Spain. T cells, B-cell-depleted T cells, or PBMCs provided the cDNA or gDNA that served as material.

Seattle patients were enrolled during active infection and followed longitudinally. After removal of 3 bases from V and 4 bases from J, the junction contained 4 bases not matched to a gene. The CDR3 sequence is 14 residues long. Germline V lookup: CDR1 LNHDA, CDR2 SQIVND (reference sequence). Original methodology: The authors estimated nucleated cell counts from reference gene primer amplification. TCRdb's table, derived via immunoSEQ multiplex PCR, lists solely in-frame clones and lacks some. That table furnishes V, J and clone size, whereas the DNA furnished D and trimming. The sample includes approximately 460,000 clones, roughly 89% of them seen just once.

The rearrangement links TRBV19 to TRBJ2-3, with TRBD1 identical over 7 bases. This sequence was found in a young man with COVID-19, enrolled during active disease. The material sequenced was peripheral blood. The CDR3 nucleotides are TGTGCCAGTAGTATGGGACAGCGGTCAGATACGCAGTATTTT. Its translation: CASSMGQRSDTQYF. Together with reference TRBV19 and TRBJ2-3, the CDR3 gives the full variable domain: DGGITQSPKYLFRKEGQNVTLSCEQNLNHDAMYWYRQDPGQGLRLIYYSQIVNDFQKGDIAEGYSVSREKKESFPLTVTSAQKNPTAFYLCASSMGQRSDTQYFGPGTRLTVL.